These 4 T cell receptor beta chains originate from one sample sequenced in a study of T-cell memory formation after mild COVID-19. TCRdb re-derived calls from the 5' RACE reads in MiXCR, one entry per CDR3 protein. The table records roughly 350,000 distinct CDR3 sequences, roughly 21% of them present only once. Sequenced material: PBMCs or a T cell subset sorted from them (not recorded which). The receptors were gathered from an adult woman who had mild COVID-19 (a few samples of this study predate the infection). Cell type and time point are not known.

The chain carries TRBV29-1 and TRBJ2-7, with D perhaps TRBD1 (5 bases). The CDR3 is 13 amino acids. V lost 4 bases, J lost 1 base, and 11 bases lay in between. CDR1 SQVTM and CDR2 ANQGSEA come from the germline V gene. The CDR3 here is CSVVGRVSYEQYF. CDR3 in DNA: TGCAGCGTTGTCGGCAGGGTATCCTACGAGCAGTACTTC.

The chain is built from TRBV30 and TRBJ2-5, with TRBD2 matching over 8 bases. This CDR3 region has 18 residues. V lost 0 bases and J lost 0; bases outside the gene matches: 12. Germline values: CDR1 GTSNPN, CDR2 SVGIG (reference sequence). The CDR3 loop reads CAWSVVWTGGPDQETQYF. CDR3 DNA sequence: TGTGCCTGGAGTGTAGTATGGACGGGGGGGCCGGACCAAGAGACCCAGTACTTC.

This clonotype was seen a handful of times. The chain employs TRBV12-3 or TRBV12-4 and TRBJ2-7; the match to TRBD1 covers 10 bases. The V segment lost 4 bases and the J segment 3 bases; nucleotides outside the gene matches: 27. The CDR3 runs 22 residues. CDR3 coding DNA: TGTGCCAGCAGTTCGGGACAGGGGATCTTTGGAAGAGAGGTTACTTCGGGCTACGAGCAGTACTTC. Its translation is CASSSGQGIFGREVTSGYEQYF.

This clonotype was counted between two and nine times. The chain links TRBV5-6 to TRBJ2-1; D remains unclear. V dropped 2 bases and J dropped 14 bases, with 11 bases sitting between them. Germline assignment: CDR1 SGHDT and CDR2 YYEEEE. The CDR3 loop spans 11 amino acids. The DNA of the CDR3 is TGTGCCAGCAGCTTCGACGTAAGGGAGTTCTTC. The encoded protein is CASSFDVREFF.